The rows below give T cell receptor beta chains drawn from one sample of a study of cytomegalovirus exposure and HLA in healthy donors. Method: immunoSEQ multiplex PCR; TCRdb's copy keeps in-frame clones and lacks some. This table holds 150,000 to 200,000 clones, roughly four fifths found once. Sequencing input: PBMCs. These receptors were obtained from a man aged 45-60 years in good health and CMV-seropositive. Each CDR3 is given with its conserved first and last residue. D genes are given only for firm matches. Expanded clones get a size class; other rows say once, few or many, or leave the size out.

TRBV4-3	TRBJ2-1	NA	NA	15	CASSQLLPGNNEQFF	TGCGCCAGCAGCCAACTGTTACCAGGGAACAATGAGCAGTTCTTC
TRBV2	TRBJ2-7	NA	NA	14	CATHPQSVAYEQYF	TGTGCCACCCATCCCCAAAGCGTAGCCTACGAGCAGTACTTC
TRBV7-9	TRBJ2-3	NA	NA	14	CASSVTTGTDTQYF	TGTGCCAGCAGCGTTACGACAGGCACAGATACGCAGTATTTT
TRBV10-1	TRBJ2-7	NA	NA	16	CASSEGPDFLQYEQYF	TGCGCCAGCAGTGAAGGGCCGGACTTCCTACAATACGAGCAGTACTTC
TRBV5-4	TRBJ1-2	NA	NA	13	CASSPDRSYGYTF	TGTGCCAGCAGCCCCGACAGGTCCTATGGCTACACCTTC
TRBV28	TRBJ2-7	NA	NA	13	CASSLTGSYEQYF	TGTGCCAGCAGTCTAACAGGTTCCTACGAGCAGTACTTC
TRBV5-6	TRBJ1-1	few	TRBD1	17	CASSRDLTGGRRDEAFF	TGTGCCAGCAGTAGAGATCTCACAGGGGGCCGACGGGATGAAGCTTTCTTT
TRBV6-1	TRBJ1-6	medium-sized	NA	13	CASSGTENSPLHF	TGTGCCAGCAGTGGGACAGAGAATTCACCCCTCCACTTT
TRBV27	TRBJ1-5	NA	NA	15	CASSFYWGGDQPQHF	TGTGCCAGCAGTTTCTATTGGGGGGGCGATCAGCCCCAGCATTTT
TRBV28	TRBJ2-1	NA	TRBD1	15	CASSLWTGGRDEQFF	TGTGCCAGCAGTTTATGGACAGGGGGTAGGGATGAGCAGTTCTTC
TRBV12-5	TRBJ2-7	NA	NA	15	CASGLVLGGSYEQYF	TGTGCTAGTGGTTTGGTACTAGGGGGATCCTACGAGCAGTACTTC
TRBV19	TRBJ2-7	NA	TRBD2	14	CASSISSGSKEQYF	TGTGCCAGTAGTATTTCTAGCGGGAGTAAGGAGCAGTACTTC
TRBV7-3	TRBJ2-2	NA	TRBD2	17	CASSLMVLAANTGELFF	TGTGCCAGCAGCTTAATGGTGCTAGCGGCGAACACCGGGGAGCTGTTTTTT
TRBV30	TRBJ1-2	few	NA	14	CAWSRQGWLYGYTF	TGTGCCTGGAGTCGGCAGGGATGGCTATATGGCTACACCTTC
TRBV2	TRBJ1-3	NA	NA	18	CASSVNYLTRNPGNTIYF	TGTGCCAGCAGCGTAAACTACCTGACCCGGAACCCGGGAAACACCATATATTTT
TRBV5-3	TRBJ2-7	NA	NA	16	CARSTDSTGKVYEQYF	TGTGCCAGAAGCACTGACTCGACAGGCAAGGTTTACGAGCAGTACTTC
TRBV29-1	TRBJ2-5	NA	TRBD1	13	CSVEGTGQETQYF	TGCAGCGTCGAAGGGACAGGACAAGAGACCCAGTACTTC
TRBV11-2	TRBJ2-3	NA	TRBD2	18	CASSLGLAGGTSTDTQYF	TGTGCCAGCAGCTTAGGACTAGCGGGGGGGACTAGCACAGATACGCAGTATTTT
TRBV28	TRBJ1-2	once	TRBD1	14	CASTQGQVNYGYTF	TGTGCCAGCACCCAAGGACAGGTGAACTATGGCTACACCTTC
TRBV9	TRBJ2-3	NA	TRBD1	19	CASSGSVEVRGQWPDTQYF	TGTGCCAGCAGCGGTAGCGTCGAGGTGAGGGGGCAATGGCCAGATACGCAGTATTTT
TRBV4-2	TRBJ2-1	NA	TRBD2	17	CASSLLSGGSSYNEQFF	TGTGCCAGCAGCCTACTAAGCGGGGGGAGCTCCTACAATGAGCAGTTCTTC
TRBV9	TRBJ2-7	NA	TRBD2	14	CASSASSGNYEQYF	TGTGCCAGCAGCGCGAGTAGCGGGAACTACGAGCAGTACTTC
TRBV6-5	TRBJ1-1	few	NA	12	CASSSHTTEAFF	TGTGCCAGCAGTTCCCACACCACTGAAGCTTTCTTT
TRBV7-9	TRBJ2-7	few	NA	14	CSSSLAWRGEEQYF	TGTTCCAGCAGCTTAGCGTGGAGGGGTGAAGAGCAGTACTTC